This passage covers 18 T cell receptor beta chains from one sample sequenced in a study of Ad26.COV2.S vaccination and SARS-CoV-2 variants. Treatment specified: around 19 received Ad26.COV2.S at low or high dose, single or two shots; 5 received placebo; per-sample allocation not given. The samples were gathered on day 63 after the first injection of vaccine or placebo. Repertoires were generated with immunoSEQ multiplex PCR, while TCRdb's copy carries only in-frame clones and drops some. The sample yields 400,000 to 450,000 clones, approximately 90% seen once. The sample was peripheral blood, taken in a trial of Ad26.COV2.S vaccine versus placebo. All receptors come from a person between 18 and 60 years old who received the Ad26.COV2.S COVID-19 vaccine or a placebo.

The chain employs TRBV28 and TRBJ1-1, with 7 positions matching TRBD1. The germline CDR1 and CDR2 sequences are MDHEN and SYDVKM. The CDR3 sequence is 14 residues long. The J segment lost 5 bases and the V segment lost 6 bases, leaving 9 bases of the junction unmatched. The CDR3: CASRETGDPTEAFF. The CDR3 nucleotides read TGTGCCAGCAGGGAAACAGGGGACCCGACTGAAGCTTTCTTT.

The rearrangement links TRBV11-2 to TRBJ2-7; the match to TRBD1 covers 9 bases. Losses at the gene ends were 5 bases for V and 2 bases for J; bases not matched to a gene: 4. This CDR3 region has 14 residues. Germline V gene lookup returns CDR1 SGHAT and CDR2 FQNNGV. The CDR3 sequence: CASSRGQGPYEQYF. The DNA of the CDR3 is TGTGCCAGCAGCAGGGGACAGGGACCCTACGAGCAGTACTTC.

The V and J genes are TRBV27 and TRBJ1-2; D is possibly TRBD1 (5 bases). This CDR3 has 18 amino acids. CDR1 and CDR2 (germline): MNHEY, SMNVEV (reference sequence). Deletions cut 0 bases from V and 4 bases from J, with 21 bases between. The CDR3 sequence is CASSLSSLGRGTRYGYTF. The CDR3 bases are TGTGCCAGCAGTTTATCATCTTTGGGGCGGGGTACACGCTATGGCTACACCTTC.

This sequence joins TRBV2 and TRBJ2-7; D assignment may be TRBD1 or TRBD2 (5 bases each). CDR3 length equals 12 residues. Germline V gene data show CDR1 as SNHLY and CDR2 as FYNNEI. V lost 6 bases to trimming and J lost 6 bases, with 12 bases between them. The CDR3 DNA follows: TGTGCCAGCAGAAAAACAGGAGGCGAGCAGTACTTC. This gives the protein CASRKTGGEQYF.

The chain combines TRBV28 with TRBJ2-2; 8 bases agree with TRBD1. CDR1 and CDR2 (germline): MDHEN, SYDVKM. CDR3 length equals 15 residues. V shed 6 bases and J 0 bases; nucleotides not matched to a gene: 3. CDR3 sequence reads: CASSRDRTNTGELFF. CDR3 coding DNA: TGTGCCAGCAGCCGGGACAGGACGAACACCGGGGAGCTGTTTTTT. Variable domain in full (rest from reference TRBV28 and TRBJ2-2): DVKVTQSSRYLVKRTGEKVFLECVQDMDHENMFWYRQDPGLGLRLIYFSYDVKMKEKGDIPEGYSVSREKKERFSLILESASTNQTSMYLCASSRDRTNTGELFFGEGSRLTVL.

V usage is TRBV5-1 and J usage is TRBJ2-7; TRBD2 aligns across 9 bases. CDR3 length: 17 amino acids. After removal of 1 base from V and 5 bases from J, the junction contained 13 bases not matched to a gene. Germline CDR1 is SGHRS and CDR2 is YFSETQ. The CDR3 coding sequence is TGCGCCAGCAGCTTGTGGCGCGGGGGGGCCAGTAGTAACGAGCAGTACTTC. As protein: CASSLWRGGASSNEQYF.

The chain carries TRBV2 and TRBJ1-5; D unresolved. The CDR3 is 15 residues long. V lost 6 bases to trimming and J lost 0 bases, with 12 bases between them. Germline V lookup: CDR1 SNHLY, CDR2 FYNNEI. In nucleotides, the CDR3 is TGTGCCAGCAGGTATGGCGCTCTTAGCAATCAGCCCCAGCATTTT. The encoded protein is CASRYGALSNQPQHF. The variable domain in full, completed from reference TRBV2 and TRBJ1-5, reads EPEVTQTPSHQVTQMGQEVILRCVPISNHLYFYWYRQILGQKVEFLVSFYNNEISEKSEIFDDQFSVERPDGSNFTLKIRSTKLEDSAMYFCASRYGALSNQPQHFGDGTRLSIL.

CDR3 DNA sequence: TGTGCCAGGACCCTCAGGGGCCCCGGGGGTCAGCCCCAGCATTTT. It codes for CARTLRGPGGQPQHF. The chain employs TRBV19 and TRBJ1-5; D might be TRBD1 (6 bases). Trimming removed 9 bases at V and 6 bases at J, with 21 bases between. This CDR3 is 15 amino acids long. The germline gives CDR1 LNHDA, CDR2 SQIVND (reference sequence).

CDR3 sequence (DNA): TGCAGCGTTGAATCAGGGCCCGAGCAGTACTTC. It is translated as CSVESGPEQYF. The chain joins TRBV29-1 to TRBJ2-7, with D maybe TRBD1 (5 bases). V shed 2 bases and J shed 6 bases, with 8 bases lying between them. Per germline, CDR1 SQVTM and CDR2 ANQGSEA. The CDR3 is made up of 11 amino acids.

The genes are TRBV7-9 and TRBJ1-3; TRBD1 matches at 11 bases. CDR3 length: 16 amino acids. Germline V gene lookup returns CDR1 SEHNR and CDR2 FQNEAQ (reference sequence). J lost 2 bases, V lost 7 bases, and 7 bases had no gene match. The CDR3 nucleotides are TGTGCCAGCATCCGGACAGGGGGCAGCCCTGGAAACACCATATATTTT. Protein sequence: CASIRTGGSPGNTIYF.

The chain couples TRBV4-3 to TRBJ2-2; D tentatively reads TRBD1 or TRBD2 (6 bases each). Deletions cut 1 base from V and 4 bases from J, with 16 bases between. Germline CDR1 LGHNA, CDR2 YSLEER. CDR3 length: 17 amino acids. The CDR3 loop is CASSQGVFGGGTGELFF. CDR3 nucleotide sequence: TGCGCCAGCAGCCAAGGGGTGTTCGGGGGCGGCACCGGGGAGCTGTTTTTT.

There are a few counts of this clone. The chain combines TRBV7-2 with TRBJ2-2; D possibly corresponds to TRBD1 (5 bases). This CDR3 is 14 amino acids long. The germline V and J ends were trimmed by 2 bases and 7 bases, with 11 bases remaining between them. Germline CDR1 and CDR2: SGHTA and FQGNSA. The CDR3 loop is CASSLQGKSGELFF. CDR3 DNA sequence: TGTGCCAGCAGCTTACAGGGAAAGAGCGGGGAGCTGTTTTTT.

The chain uses TRBV7-2 and TRBJ2-7; D is ambiguous. Germline V gene lookup returns CDR1 SGHTA and CDR2 FQGNSA. This CDR3 contains 14 residues. Trimming shortened V by 1 base and J by 6 bases, and 13 bases separated the two germline ends. This CDR3 is CASSLGSKTLEQYF. CDR3 DNA sequence: TGTGCCAGCAGCTTAGGGTCCAAGACCCTCGAGCAGTACTTC.

The chain employs TRBV19 and TRBJ2-2, with a weak D call TRBD2 (6 bases). Germline assignment: CDR1 LNHDA and CDR2 SQIVND (reference sequence). Trimming took 10 bases from V and 6 from J, leaving 18 bases between them. CDR3 length: 14 residues. DNA for the CDR3: TGTGCCACGGATGGGGGGACTGCCTCCGGGGAGCTGTTTTTT. It yields the protein CATDGGTASGELFF.

The V and J genes are TRBV6-6 and TRBJ2-1; no firm D call. Germline V gene lookup returns CDR1 MNHNY and CDR2 SVGAGI (reference sequence). The CDR3 contains 13 residues. V lost 7 bases, J lost 13 bases, and 20 bases lay in between. The CDR3 is CASTLTGTVEQFF. In nucleotides, the CDR3 is TGTGCCAGCACCCTTACGGGCACAGTCGAACAGTTCTTC.

The gene calls are TRBV9 and TRBJ2-6; TRBD2 aligns across 7 bases. V lost 0 bases to trimming and J lost 1 base; unmatched junction nucleotides: 10. Germline V lookup: CDR1 SGDLS, CDR2 YYNGEE. The CDR3 length is 19 residues. CDR3 coding DNA: TGTGCCAGCAGCGTAGCTACGGGGGGATTCGGATCTGGGGCCAACGTCCTGACTTTC. It specifies CASSVATGGFGSGANVLTF.

The chain has TRBV27 and TRBJ1-6, with D possibly being TRBD1 (6 bases). The V end lost 1 base, the J end lost 8 bases, and 15 bases lay between the germline ends. This CDR3 contains 16 residues. The germline V gene has CDR1 MNHEY and CDR2 SMNVEV (reference sequence). CDR3 protein: CASSLYWGAPDSPLHF. The CDR3 nucleotides are TGTGCCAGCAGTTTATATTGGGGGGCTCCGGATTCACCCCTCCACTTT.

The chain combines TRBV5-1 with TRBJ2-2, with D possibly matching TRBD1 (6 bases). The germline V and J ends were trimmed by 2 bases and 5 bases, with 16 bases remaining between them. The CDR3 is 16 residues long. CDR1 is SGHRS and CDR2 is YFSETQ in the germline V gene. The CDR3 is CASSLGRTGFTGELFF. CDR3 in DNA: TGCGCCAGCAGCTTAGGGAGAACAGGGTTTACCGGGGAGCTGTTTTTT.